The rows below give T cell receptor beta chains drawn from one sample of a study of control samples from healthy donors and cancer patients. Clones were read by immunoSEQ multiplex PCR, and TCRdb kept only the in-frame ones, dropping some. The sample holds tens of thousands of clones; 70% to 85% are singletons and the top ten take 22%. The sequenced material came from PBMCs. The receptors shown here come from a man between 60 and 70 years old with head and neck cancer. Both conserved end residues are part of each CDR3. The D gene is left open where the match is weak. Clone size is shown for a subset of rows, as once, few, many or a class of expanded clone.

TRBJ1-2 | TRBV19 | . | once | CASRVTTSRRDRTF | TGTGCCAGTAGGGTAACAACCTCACGACGGGATAGGACCTTC
TRBJ2-2 | TRBV6-4 | . | few | CASSGTPGTGELFF | TGTGCCAGCAGTGGCACGCCGGGGACCGGGGAGCTGTTTTTT
TRBJ1-2 | TRBV18 | . | . | CASSPTENYGYTF | TGTGCCAGCTCACCGACAGAAAACTATGGCTACACCTTC
TRBJ1-2 | TRBV12-3/TRBV12-4 | . | . | CASSFGAYGYTF | TGTGCCAGCAGTTTTGGGGCCTATGGCTACACCTTC
TRBJ2-7 | TRBV19 | . | . | CASQSPQHSYEQYF | TGTGCCAGCCAGTCGCCCCAGCACTCCTACGAGCAGTACTTC
TRBJ2-3 | TRBV7-2 | . | once | CASSLVDTQYF | TGTGCCAGCAGCTTAGTGGATACGCAGTATTTT
TRBJ2-5 | TRBV5-1 | . | . | CASTSSETQYF | TGCGCCAGCACTAGCAGCGAGACCCAGTACTTC
TRBJ1-5 | TRBV27 | . | once | CASSFGNLNQPQHF | TGTGCCAGCAGTTTCGGCAACTTGAATCAGCCCCAGCATTTT
TRBJ2-3 | TRBV24-1 | TRBD2 | . | CATSDLLSAGGQMTDTQYF | TGTGCCACCAGTGATTTGCTATCGGCGGGAGGGCAGATGACAGATACGCAGTATTTT
TRBJ2-5 | TRBV9 | . | . | CASSVAWGGQETQYF | TGTGCCAGCAGCGTAGCTTGGGGCGGCCAAGAGACCCAGTACTTC
TRBJ2-7 | TRBV7-6 | TRBD2 | . | CASSFNSRSGRAAEQYF | TGTGCCAGCAGCTTCAACTCGCGTAGCGGGAGGGCGGCCGAGCAGTACTTC
TRBJ2-1 | TRBV7-2 | . | . | CASSSSDYNEQFF | TGTGCCAGCAGCTCCAGCGACTACAATGAGCAGTTCTTC
TRBJ1-5 | TRBV7-2 | . | . | CASSLGTNPYQPQHF | TGTGCCAGCAGCTTAGGGACAAACCCTTATCAGCCCCAGCATTTT
TRBJ2-3 | TRBV28 | TRBD2 | . | CASSEQIGGDTQYF | TGTGCCAGCAGTGAACAAATCGGGGGGGATACGCAGTATTTT
TRBJ2-3 | TRBV19 | . | . | CASSIDTRSTDTQYF | TGTGCCAGTAGTATCGACACTCGGAGCACAGATACGCAGTATTTT
TRBJ2-3 | TRBV5-1 | TRBD2 | . | CASSPGGVTDTQYF | TGCGCCAGCAGTCCGGGAGGGGTGACAGATACGCAGTATTTT
TRBJ2-1 | TRBV7-7 | . | . | CASSLDLANYNEQFF | TGTGCTAGCAGCTTAGACCTGGCCAACTACAATGAGCAGTTCTTC
TRBJ1-2 | TRBV9 | TRBD1 | . | CASSTGQGGPYGYTF | TGTGCCAGCTCTACAGGACAGGGGGGTCCCTATGGCTACACCTTC
TRBJ2-5 | TRBV15 | TRBD1 | . | CATSRGQGNGRETQYF | TGTGCCACCAGCAGAGGACAGGGGAACGGCCGGGAGACCCAGTACTTC
TRBJ1-3 | TRBV3-1/TRBV3-2 | . | . | CASSQRLVSGNTIYF | TGTGCCAGCAGCCAGAGACTCGTTTCCGGAAACACCATATATTTT
TRBJ2-7 | TRBV6-5 | TRBD1 | . | CATVGQAYYEQYF | TGTGCCACCGTGGGACAGGCATATTACGAGCAGTACTTC
TRBJ2-5 | TRBV15 | . | . | CATSRERGVGTQYF | TGTGCCACCAGCAGAGAAAGGGGGGTCGGGACCCAGTACTTC
TRBJ2-1 | TRBV27 | . | . | CASKFGANEQFF | TGTGCCAGCAAGTTTGGAGCGAATGAGCAGTTCTTC
TRBJ2-6 | TRBV4-2 | TRBD1 | . | CASSRIPRTGQANVLTF | TGTGCCAGCAGCCGGATACCCCGGACAGGGCAGGCCAACGTCCTGACTTTC
TRBJ2-1 | TRBV5-1 | . | . | CASSFTTSWVSNEQFF | TGCGCCAGCAGCTTTACGACTAGTTGGGTCTCCAATGAGCAGTTCTTC
TRBJ2-7 | TRBV7-2 | TRBD2 | . | CASSLGLAVYEQYF | TGTGCCAGCAGCTTAGGTCTAGCGGTCTACGAGCAGTACTTC
TRBJ2-7 | TRBV12-3/TRBV12-4 | . | . | CASSLGRHEQYF | TGTGCCAGCAGTTTGGGGAGGCACGAGCAGTACTTC
TRBJ1-6 | TRBV4-2 | . | . | CASSQDPQGNSPLHF | TGTGCCAGCAGCCAAGATCCCCAGGGGAATTCACCCCTCCACTTT
TRBJ2-2 | TRBV9 | TRBD2 | . | CASSFGTSGYNTGELFF | TGTGCCAGCAGCTTCGGGACTAGCGGGTATAACACCGGGGAGCTGTTTTTT
TRBJ1-1 | TRBV6-6 | . | . | CASSYSLGGTEAFF | TGTGCCAGCAGTTACTCGTTAGGAGGGACTGAAGCTTTCTTT
TRBJ2-4 | TRBV29-1 | . | . | CSVGGSQNIQYF | TGCAGCGTTGGGGGTAGCCAAAACATTCAGTACTTC
TRBJ1-5 | TRBV6-5 | TRBD1 | . | CASSSGTANRGPQHF | TGTGCCAGCAGTTCCGGGACAGCCAACCGTGGGCCCCAGCATTTT
TRBJ2-7 | TRBV28 | TRBD2 | . | CASERETAEQYF | TGTGCCAGCGAGCGGGAGACCGCCGAGCAGTACTTC
TRBJ2-7 | TRBV9 | TRBD1 | once | CASSGSPGQNSYEQYF | TGTGCCAGCAGTGGTTCACCGGGACAGAACTCCTACGAGCAGTACTTC
TRBJ2-7 | TRBV28 | . | . | CASTQAYEQYF | TGTGCCAGCACGCAGGCCTACGAGCAGTACTTC
TRBJ2-7 | TRBV5-1 | TRBD1 | . | CASSRDRVYEQYF | TGCGCCAGCAGCCGGGACAGGGTCTACGAGCAGTACTTC
TRBJ1-5 | TRBV3-1/TRBV3-2 | . | . | CASSQEGYSNQPQHF | TGTGCCAGCAGCCAAGAGGGGTATAGCAATCAGCCCCAGCATTTT
TRBJ1-1 | TRBV19 | . | . | CATDLRHQAFF | TGTGCCACCGATCTACGCCACCAAGCTTTCTTT
TRBJ1-2 | TRBV6-1 | TRBD1 | . | CASSEADRGRIYGYTF | TGTGCCAGCAGTGAAGCGGACAGGGGACGGATTTATGGCTACACCTTC
TRBJ2-3 | TRBV28 | TRBD1 | once | CASSLSGRGPDTQYF | TGTGCCAGCAGTTTATCGGGCAGGGGGCCAGATACGCAGTATTTT
TRBJ2-7 | TRBV5-1 | TRBD2 | . | CASSLTLAGGTYEQYF | TGCGCCAGCAGCTTGACATTAGCGGGAGGTACCTACGAGCAGTACTTC
TRBJ2-6 | TRBV7-9 | . | . | CANEGSGANVLTF | TGTGCCAACGAAGGGTCTGGGGCCAACGTCCTGACTTTC
TRBJ2-5 | TRBV11-2 | . | once | CASTPRVLETQYF | TGTGCCAGCACCCCTCGAGTTTTGGAGACCCAGTACTTC